This T cell receptor beta chain emerged from a study of response to subunit inactivated influenza vaccine. Study results and caveats: Authors suggested each seasonal influenza vaccination recruits few new T cells.

Each CDR3 protein is one row after TCRdb ran MiXCR on the RT-PCR reads. The sample lists about 520,000 distinct CDR3 sequences, roughly 23% occurring once. The germline gives CDR1 SGHRS, CDR2 YFSETQ. Trimming left V 3 bases short and J 4 bases short, with 17 bases between. The CDR3 runs 16 residues. This clonotype was counted ten times or more. The antigen is not known. The specimen was CD4+ T cells sorted from PBMCs, collected 4 to 6 days after vaccination. The V gene is TRBV5-1, the J gene TRBJ2-1; D perhaps matches TRBD1 (6 bases). The clonotype was recovered from a man aged 50 to 59 who received an inactivated influenza vaccine. CDR3 in amino acids: CASSSDRDTAYNEQFF. DNA for the CDR3: TGCGCCAGCAGCTCAGACCGGGACACGGCTTACAATGAGCAGTTCTTC. The variable domain in full, completed from reference TRBV5-1 and TRBJ2-1, reads KAGVTQTPRYLIKTRGQQVTLSCSPISGHRSVSWYQQTPGQGLQFLFEYFSETQRNKGNFPGRFSGRQFSNSRSEMNVSTLELGDSALYLCASSSDRDTAYNEQFFGPGTRLTVL.